This is a list of T cell receptor beta chains from one sample in a study of OX40 agonist ivuxolimab in advanced cancers. The assay was immunoSEQ multiplex PCR, and TCRdb's table has in-frame clones only and misses some. The sample contains more than 65,000 clones, over 60% of which appear only once. Sample: CD4+ or CD8+ T cells sorted from blood, taken in a trial of the OX40 agonist ivuxolimab. The receptor set was obtained from an adult with an advanced solid tumor such as melanoma, head and neck, liver or kidney cancer. CDR3s include the opening cysteine and the closing phenylalanine or tryptophan. D genes are given only for firm matches. Size tells how often a clone was seen (once, few, many) or the class of an expanded clone, and some rows leave it out.

CDR3 DNA: TGTGCCAGCAGCCCCGGCAGGGTAGCTAACTATGGCTACACCTTC
CDR3 protein: CASSPGRVANYGYTF
D gene: -
J gene: TRBJ1-2
V gene: TRBV7-6
clone size: once

CDR3 DNA: TGTGCCAGCAGCTTGGCCAAACTGTCCTCCTACGAGCAGTACTTC
CDR3 protein: CASSLAKLSSYEQYF
D gene: -
J gene: TRBJ2-7
V gene: TRBV5-4
clone size: -

CDR3 DNA: TGTGCCAGCTCACCGGACTTGATTAGCACAGATACGCAGTATTTT
CDR3 protein: CASSPDLISTDTQYF
D gene: -
J gene: TRBJ2-3
V gene: TRBV18
clone size: -

CDR3 DNA: TGTGCCAGCAGCTTAGATCATGGGAGGCCCCTCCACTTT
CDR3 protein: CASSLDHGRPLHF
D gene: -
J gene: TRBJ1-6
V gene: TRBV7-6
clone size: few

CDR3 DNA: TGTGCCAGCAGTTACCTCTCGGGGGGGAGTGAGCAGTTCTTC
CDR3 protein: CASSYLSGGSEQFF
D gene: TRBD2
J gene: TRBJ2-1
V gene: TRBV7-6
clone size: once

CDR3 DNA: TGCGCCAGCCTTACCGGGACAGGGGTGTACTTC
CDR3 protein: CASLTGTGVYF
D gene: TRBD1
J gene: TRBJ1-2
V gene: TRBV10-2
clone size: -

CDR3 DNA: TGCAGCGGTTCCCAGGGGACTAGCGGGAGATTCGAGCAGTACTTC
CDR3 protein: CSGSQGTSGRFEQYF
D gene: TRBD2
J gene: TRBJ2-7
V gene: TRBV29-1
clone size: -

CDR3 DNA: TGTGCCAGCAGCTTAGACCCGGTTCAGCCCCAGCATTTT
CDR3 protein: CASSLDPVQPQHF
D gene: -
J gene: TRBJ1-5
V gene: TRBV7-8
clone size: -

CDR3 DNA: TGTGCCAGCAGTGAAAATGAGGGGCCTAGGAGGATTCAGTACTTC
CDR3 protein: CASSENEGPRRIQYF
D gene: -
J gene: TRBJ2-4
V gene: TRBV6-1
clone size: -

CDR3 DNA: TGTGCCAGCAGCTTGACAGGGGAGCAGTACTTC
CDR3 protein: CASSLTGEQYF
D gene: TRBD1
J gene: TRBJ2-7
V gene: TRBV7-2
clone size: -

CDR3 DNA: TGTGCCAGCAGCTTATCGCGGGGGTCCTACAATGAGCAGTTCTTC
CDR3 protein: CASSLSRGSYNEQFF
D gene: TRBD2
J gene: TRBJ2-1
V gene: TRBV7-6
clone size: -

CDR3 DNA: TGTGCCAGCAGTGAAGTCCGGACCTCCTACAATGAGCAGTTCTTC
CDR3 protein: CASSEVRTSYNEQFF
D gene: -
J gene: TRBJ2-1
V gene: TRBV2
clone size: -

CDR3 DNA: TGTGCCAGCAGTCATTACTACGAGCAGTACTTC
CDR3 protein: CASSHYYEQYF
D gene: -
J gene: TRBJ2-7
V gene: TRBV6-1
clone size: medium-sized

CDR3 DNA: TGTGCTAGTGGTTTCGCCAGCCGTGAGCAGTTCTTC
CDR3 protein: CASGFASREQFF
D gene: -
J gene: TRBJ2-1
V gene: TRBV12-5
clone size: -

CDR3 DNA: TGTGCCTGGAGTGTACGAAAGGGGGGCACAGATACGCAGTATTTT
CDR3 protein: CAWSVRKGGTDTQYF
D gene: -
J gene: TRBJ2-3
V gene: TRBV30
clone size: once

CDR3 DNA: TGTGCCAGCAGCTCCTTAGCGGGGGGGCTGGGCGAGCAGTACTTC
CDR3 protein: CASSSLAGGLGEQYF
D gene: TRBD2
J gene: TRBJ2-7
V gene: TRBV5-4
clone size: -

CDR3 DNA: TGTGCCAGCAGCTTAGCAGGCGGCGGGGGGCGCGGCTACACCTTC
CDR3 protein: CASSLAGGGGRGYTF
D gene: -
J gene: TRBJ1-2
V gene: TRBV7-9
clone size: -

CDR3 DNA: TGTGCCAGCAGATTGTTGGCAGTCGTAGGTCAAGAGACCCAGTACTTC
CDR3 protein: CASRLLAVVGQETQYF
D gene: -
J gene: TRBJ2-5
V gene: TRBV2
clone size: -

CDR3 DNA: TGTGCCAGTAGGCAAAGCCCAACAAGGGGCACTGAAGCTTTCTTT
CDR3 protein: CASRQSPTRGTEAFF
D gene: -
J gene: TRBJ1-1
V gene: TRBV19
clone size: few

CDR3 DNA: TGTGCCAGCGTTTTTTACGCCATGAACACTGAAGCTTTCTTT
CDR3 protein: CASVFYAMNTEAFF
D gene: -
J gene: TRBJ1-1
V gene: TRBV6-1
clone size: -

CDR3 DNA: TGTGCCAGCAGTGTAGAGGGGGCGAACACCGGGGAGCTGTTTTTT
CDR3 protein: CASSVEGANTGELFF
D gene: -
J gene: TRBJ2-2
V gene: TRBV2
clone size: -

CDR3 DNA: TGTGCCAGCAGCCAGGGACATCTCTACGAGCAGTACTTC
CDR3 protein: CASSQGHLYEQYF
D gene: -
J gene: TRBJ2-7
V gene: TRBV7-9
clone size: -

CDR3 DNA: TGTGCCAGCAGATATACGGACACAGATACGCAGTATTTT
CDR3 protein: CASRYTDTDTQYF
D gene: -
J gene: TRBJ2-3
V gene: TRBV7-9
clone size: -

CDR3 DNA: TGTGCCAGCAGTGAAGCGGCGGGGCAGAACACTGAAGCTTTCTTT
CDR3 protein: CASSEAAGQNTEAFF
D gene: -
J gene: TRBJ1-1
V gene: TRBV6-1
clone size: -

CDR3 DNA: TGTGCCAGCTCACCCTCCCCGACGGGGCAGTTCTTC
CDR3 protein: CASSPSPTGQFF
D gene: -
J gene: TRBJ2-1
V gene: TRBV18
clone size: -

CDR3 DNA: TGTGCCAGCAGCTTAGACAGGGTAGGTGGCTACACCTTC
CDR3 protein: CASSLDRVGGYTF
D gene: TRBD1
J gene: TRBJ1-2
V gene: TRBV5-4
clone size: -

CDR3 DNA: TGTGCCAGCAGCTCCCCAGCGGGGGGAAATTACGAGCAGTACTTC
CDR3 protein: CASSSPAGGNYEQYF
D gene: TRBD2
J gene: TRBJ2-7
V gene: TRBV5-6
clone size: -

CDR3 DNA: TGCGCCAGCAGCTCGTCGGGGGGGCGCGTCGAGCAGTACTTC
CDR3 protein: CASSSSGGRVEQYF
D gene: TRBD2
J gene: TRBJ2-7
V gene: TRBV5-1
clone size: -

CDR3 DNA: TGTGCCAGCAGTCACCCCGGGACGGGCTACGAGCAGTACTTC
CDR3 protein: CASSHPGTGYEQYF
D gene: -
J gene: TRBJ2-7
V gene: TRBV6-1
clone size: -

CDR3 DNA: TGTGCCAGCAGCCTCGGTGGGCAGATCACAGATACGCAGTATTTT
CDR3 protein: CASSLGGQITDTQYF
D gene: -
J gene: TRBJ2-3
V gene: TRBV7-3
clone size: -

CDR3 DNA: TGTGCCAGCAGCGGTAGTCGGTCCTACGAGCAGTACTTC
CDR3 protein: CASSGSRSYEQYF
D gene: -
J gene: TRBJ2-7
V gene: TRBV2
clone size: -

CDR3 DNA: TGTGCCAGCAGTAAAGGGACAGCGAACACTGAAGCTTTCTTT
CDR3 protein: CASSKGTANTEAFF
D gene: TRBD1
J gene: TRBJ1-1
V gene: TRBV6-5
clone size: -

CDR3 DNA: TGCGCCAGCAGCCCCGGGAATCCCGGTCAGCCCCAGCATTTT
CDR3 protein: CASSPGNPGQPQHF
D gene: -
J gene: TRBJ1-5
V gene: TRBV5-1
clone size: -

CDR3 DNA: TGTGCCAGCTCACCTGGGGAGGCCCGTGAAAAACTGTTTTTT
CDR3 protein: CASSPGEAREKLFF
D gene: -
J gene: TRBJ1-4
V gene: TRBV18
clone size: -

CDR3 DNA: TGTGCCAGCGGGAGCCACAATGAGCAGTTCTTC
CDR3 protein: CASGSHNEQFF
D gene: -
J gene: TRBJ2-1
V gene: TRBV28
clone size: -

CDR3 DNA: TGCAGCGCCGGGTTTGGGACAACTAATGAAAAACTGTTTTTT
CDR3 protein: CSAGFGTTNEKLFF
D gene: -
J gene: TRBJ1-4
V gene: TRBV29-1
clone size: -

CDR3 DNA: TGTGCCAGCAGCCTCGGGAGAGACATGGGGGAGCAGTACTTC
CDR3 protein: CASSLGRDMGEQYF
D gene: -
J gene: TRBJ2-7
V gene: TRBV11-3
clone size: -

CDR3 DNA: TGTGCCAGTACCCCAGCCGCGATCAATCAGCCCCAGCATTTT
CDR3 protein: CASTPAAINQPQHF
D gene: -
J gene: TRBJ1-5
V gene: TRBV19
clone size: -

CDR3 DNA: TGTGCCAGTCCGGGACAGGGGGCCAACGTCCTGACTTTC
CDR3 protein: CASPGQGANVLTF
D gene: TRBD1
J gene: TRBJ2-6
V gene: TRBV27
clone size: -

CDR3 DNA: TGTGCCAGCAGCCAGGCCGGGACGGAGCACTACGAGCAGTACTTC
CDR3 protein: CASSQAGTEHYEQYF
D gene: -
J gene: TRBJ2-7
V gene: TRBV4-2
clone size: few

CDR3 DNA: TGTGCCAGCAGCTTAGCTGCGGCCTCCCCCAAAGATACGCAGTATTTT
CDR3 protein: CASSLAAASPKDTQYF
D gene: -
J gene: TRBJ2-3
V gene: TRBV7-2
clone size: -

CDR3 DNA: TGCGCCAGCAATCCGACTAGCGGGAGATGTGTCGCAGATACGCAGTATTTT
CDR3 protein: CASNPTSGRCVADTQYF
D gene: TRBD2
J gene: TRBJ2-3
V gene: TRBV10-1
clone size: -

CDR3 DNA: TGCGCCAGCAGCCCGACACCCGGGACAGATAATCAGCCCCAGCATTTT
CDR3 protein: CASSPTPGTDNQPQHF
D gene: TRBD1
J gene: TRBJ1-5
V gene: TRBV5-1
clone size: -

CDR3 DNA: TGTGCCAGCAGCTGGGACAACGAGCAGTACTTC
CDR3 protein: CASSWDNEQYF
D gene: -
J gene: TRBJ2-7
V gene: TRBV7-9
clone size: -

CDR3 DNA: TGTGCCAGCAGCCCAAGACTAGCGGGAGCCTTTAACGAGCAGTACTTC
CDR3 protein: CASSPRLAGAFNEQYF
D gene: TRBD2
J gene: TRBJ2-7
V gene: TRBV11-2
clone size: -

CDR3 DNA: TGTGCCAGCAGTTACTCCATAGGCGGGTACGAGCAGTACTTC
CDR3 protein: CASSYSIGGYEQYF
D gene: -
J gene: TRBJ2-7
V gene: TRBV6-5
clone size: -

CDR3 DNA: TGTGCCAGTAGTATAGGGACCTCCTATGGCTACACCTTC
CDR3 protein: CASSIGTSYGYTF
D gene: -
J gene: TRBJ1-2
V gene: TRBV19
clone size: -

CDR3 DNA: TGTGCCTGGAGTTTAGCGGGAGTTGGGGTCTCCTACGAGCAGTACTTC
CDR3 protein: CAWSLAGVGVSYEQYF
D gene: TRBD2
J gene: TRBJ2-7
V gene: TRBV30
clone size: once

CDR3 DNA: TGTGCCAGCAGTGCCTCCCCGGGACAGGGGGTCTACGAGCAGTACTTC
CDR3 protein: CASSASPGQGVYEQYF
D gene: TRBD1
J gene: TRBJ2-7
V gene: TRBV25-1
clone size: -

CDR3 DNA: TGTGCCAGCAGTTCCCGGGACAGGGCTGCGGCTGAAGCTTTCTTT
CDR3 protein: CASSSRDRAAAEAFF
D gene: TRBD1
J gene: TRBJ1-1
V gene: TRBV6-5
clone size: -